This TCR beta chain was found in a study of beta chain features in type 1 diabetes. About the research overall: Examination covered around 110 million sorted cells spanning all samples. Study observations and caveats: Type 1 diabetes patients showed a moderate but significant shortening of TCRB CDR3s in all four CD4+ subsets. A closer apparent resemblance between naive, central memory and Treg TCRB repertoires was seen in patients than in healthy donors. Because the template was cDNA, high-expressing cells might be over-represented.

Populations isolated by sorting all had purity greater than 95%. A word on this clone: Antigen: not known.

V was pared by 4 bases and J by 4 bases, with 4 bases of the junction left unmatched. Germline V gene data show CDR1 as MDHEN and CDR2 as SYDVKM. There are 15 residues in the CDR3. TCRB transcripts that were expressed got sequenced, as all of the isolated RNA had been reverse transcribed. The method was immunoSEQ multiplex PCR; TCRdb's version includes in-frame clones alone and lacks a portion of them. The repertoire holds 300,000 or so clones, with approximately 14% as singletons. Sequencing was performed on naive CD4+ T cells from blood. The sequence was obtained from a man aged 25 to 40 with type 1 diabetes. V and J are TRBV28 and TRBJ2-1; 10 bases are shared with TRBD1. The CDR3 spells CASSSTGGRYNEQFF. CDR3 nucleotides: TGTGCCAGCAGTTCGACAGGGGGCCGTTACAATGAGCAGTTCTTC.